One TCR beta chain is described in this entry. Its antigen is unknown. These data come from a study of T cells after posttransplantation cyclophosphamide. Study-wide results and caveats: Skin or GI-infiltrating T cells shared few TRB sequences with blood.

Germline V gene lookup returns CDR1 MGHRA and CDR2 YSYEKL. V was cut by 4 bases and J by 3 bases, with 16 bases left in between. The CDR3 sequence is 15 residues long. Treatment was busulfan-fludarabine conditioning, a marrow graft, and cyclophosphamide on days +3 and +4. Measured with immunoSEQ multiplex PCR; TCRdb has only the in-frame clones, and not every one. Seen here are around 18,000 clones, about 77% observed once, and the top ten hold around 30%. The sample here was CD8+ T cells sorted from PBMCs, taken approximately 2,000 days after a stem cell transplant with posttransplant cyclophosphamide. The chain joins TRBV4-1 to TRBJ2-7, with D possibly being TRBD1 (6 bases). The sequence derives from a female patient in her forties or fifties who received an allogeneic stem cell transplant from a related donor, was CMV-positive, and had no GVHD. Part of the T cell pool may stem from the graft donor. The CDR3 region is CASSLTGTLVYEQYF. Here the CDR3 DNA reads TGCGCCAGCAGCCTTACTGGGACATTGGTCTACGAGCAGTACTTC.